The entry below describes one T cell receptor (beta chain). The sample comes from a study of shared T cell receptors in the human thymus. CDR3 length equals 18 residues. With 1 base clipped from V and 1 base from J, the junction kept 9 bases outside the gene matches. Germline V CDR1 and CDR2: SGHDN, FVKESK. Produced via immunoSEQ multiplex PCR; TCRdb's table is partial and in-frame only. The profile covers about 380,000 clones, with roughly 94% appearing a single time and 0.015% to 0.02% taken by the ten largest. The source is a human donor. The sequencing input was thymocytes. The chain is built from TRBV14 and TRBJ2-5, with TRBD2 matching 10 bases. CDR3 in DNA: TGTGCCAGCAGCCAAGGTTGGTCTAGCGGGAGACCCCAAGAGACCCAGTACTTC. Encoded protein: CASSQGWSSGRPQETQYF.